This entry is about one T cell receptor (beta chain). This sample stems from a study of Ad26.COV2.S vaccination and SARS-CoV-2 variants. At the level of the study: Ad26.COV2.S shots went into the muscle once or twice, 56 days apart.

Treatment specified: 15 to 20 received Ad26.COV2.S at low or high dose, single or two shots; about 5 received placebo; per-sample allocation not given. It was on day 63 after the first vaccine or placebo injection that samples were taken. This CDR3 is 18 amino acids long. Looked up from germline, CDR1 is MGHRA and CDR2 is YSYEKL. V was trimmed by 1 base and J by 0 bases, leaving 16 bases between them. Sequencing was performed with immunoSEQ multiplex PCR; in TCRdb, only in-frame clones are kept and a portion is missing. There are about 320,000 clones in the sample; 70% to 90% occur only once, and under 2.5% lies in the top ten.

J is TRBJ1-5 and V is TRBV4-1; D is undetermined. The receptor comes from a person between 18 and 65 years old who received the Ad26.COV2.S COVID-19 vaccine or a placebo. The sample in question was peripheral blood, obtained in a trial of Ad26.COV2.S vaccine versus placebo. DNA of the CDR3: TGCGCCAGCAGCCAAGGAATTGGTGGGGTAAATAGCAATCAGCCCCAGCATTTT. The encoded protein is CASSQGIGGVNSNQPQHF.